This note documents a single TCR beta chain sequence. Its specificity is unknown. The data are from a study of T cells in Graves' hyperthyroidism and ophthalmopathy. Study in general: At the time of initial diagnosis and before any treatment, peripheral blood was collected.

RNA transcripts gave rise to amplified TCR beta CDR3 regions. Carried out on the TCR CDR3, a first-round RT-PCR used the HTBI primer set. One entry per CDR3 protein results from TCRdb running MiXCR on the multiplex PCR reads. The data show approximately 870,000 distinct CDR3 sequences, over 35% seen once. Study-wide results and caveats: Progression to ophthalmopathy was predicted a median of 6.5 months early. The blood repertoire included most of the expanded thyroid clonotypes above 0.001.

Researchers defined stable Graves' hyperthyroidism as no ophthalmopathy progression within 18 months. The sequence was collected from a man aged 18 to 29 with Graves' hyperthyroidism. The sample consisted of blood.

Here the CDR3 reads CSVEAGAGEKLFF. Here the CDR3 DNA reads TGCAGCGTTGAAGCGGGGGCAGGGGAAAAACTGTTTTTT. The rearrangement joins TRBV29-1 to TRBJ1-4, with D possibly being TRBD1 (6 bases). The CDR3 is made up of 13 amino acids. V was clipped by 1 base and J by 8 bases, with 11 bases between them. Germline V gene lookup returns CDR1 SQVTM and CDR2 ANQGSEA.